A single sample is the source of the 24 T cell receptor beta chains below, sequenced in a study of T-cell memory formation after mild COVID-19. TCRdb redid the calling of the 5' RACE reads with MiXCR, one entry per CDR3 protein. The profile shows about 160,000 distinct CDR3 sequences, roughly a third of them singletons. The source material was PBMCs or a T cell subset sorted from them (not recorded which). These receptors were obtained from an adult woman who had mild COVID-19 (a few samples of this study predate the infection). Cell type and time point are not known.

The V gene is TRBV20-1, the J gene TRBJ2-3, with TRBD2 identical over 12 bases. From germline, CDR1 is DFQATT and CDR2 SNEGSKA (reference sequence). CDR3 length: 15 amino acids. Trimming at V came to 1 base and at J to 6 bases, leaving 5 bases not matched to a gene. The CDR3 loop is CSARALAGGQDTQYF. The CDR3 DNA reads TGCAGTGCTAGAGCCCTAGCGGGGGGGCAGGATACGCAGTATTTT.

The J gene is TRBJ1-1, the V gene TRBV5-1; TRBD1 is a possible D gene (6 bases). V gave up 0 bases and J gave up 1 base, with 7 bases separating them. The CDR3 totals 14 residues. Germline loops: CDR1 SGHRS, CDR2 YFSETQ. The CDR3 DNA reads as TGCGCCAGCAGCTTGGACAGGGCGAACACTGAAGCTTTCTTT. As protein: CASSLDRANTEAFF.

The sample holds a few counts of this clonotype. The rearrangement joins TRBV12-3 or TRBV12-4 to TRBJ1-1; weak D call: TRBD1 (5 bases). V lost 6 bases and J 5 bases, leaving 19 bases between the germline ends. This CDR3 contains 15 residues. The CDR3 DNA reads as TGTGCCAGCAGCCCCCGGACATCTAGTTGGACTGAAGCTTTCTTT. This gives the protein CASSPRTSSWTEAFF.

The table lists this clonotype with many counts. This sequence joins TRBV2 and TRBJ2-1; 8 nucleotides align to TRBD1. The CDR3 runs to 15 residues. Germline CDR1 is SNHLY and CDR2 is FYNNEI. J lost 3 bases, V lost 6 bases, and 7 bases had no gene match. The CDR3 DNA sequence: TGTGCCAGCAGCTTTGGACAGGGCCTCTACAATGAGCAGTTCTTC. Its protein is CASSFGQGLYNEQFF.

Only a few counts were recorded for this clonotype. The chain carries TRBV6-8 and TRBJ1-2; no clear D gene. Germline assignment: CDR1 MNHGY and CDR2 SAAAGT. The CDR3 sequence is 18 residues long. Deletions cut 0 bases from V and 4 bases from J, with 21 bases between. CDR3 DNA sequence: TGTGCCAGCAGTTACTCGAGTTCGTTCGGTCCCTTTACCTATGGCTACACCTTC. Its protein is CASSYSSSFGPFTYGYTF.

This clonotype was seen many times. The gene calls are TRBV5-5 and TRBJ1-1; possibly TRBD1 for D (5 bases). The germline gives CDR1 SGHKS, CDR2 YYEKEE (reference sequence). There are 12 residues in the CDR3. Trimming stripped 2 bases from V and 4 bases from J, with 6 bases between. The CDR3 sequence is CASSFQGTEAFF. CDR3 coding DNA: TGTGCCAGCAGCTTTCAGGGCACTGAAGCTTTCTTT.

The rearrangement joins TRBV5-1 to TRBJ2-1, with D hard to call. This CDR3 comprises 14 residues. Germline V gives CDR1 SGHRS, CDR2 YFSETQ. V shed 4 bases and J shed 15 bases, with 23 bases lying between them. In nucleotides, the CDR3 is TGCGCCAGCAGCCGAGACCGGACCCCGGGCCCCCTGTTCTTC. Residues: CASSRDRTPGPLFF.

This clonotype has more than one count but fewer than ten. The chain is built from TRBV12-3 or TRBV12-4 and TRBJ2-3; TRBD2 agrees at 10 bases. V was pared by 11 bases and J by 2 bases, with 4 bases of the junction left unmatched. The CDR3 runs to 13 residues. The DNA for the CDR3 is TGTGCCCTAGCGGGGGCTACCACAGATACGCAGTATTTT. It encodes CALAGATTDTQYF.

This clonotype was recorded at least ten times. The CDR3 sequence is CASSLFSGQETQYF. The CDR3 bases are TGCGCCAGCAGCTTGTTTAGCGGGCAAGAGACCCAGTACTTC. The V gene is TRBV5-1, the J gene TRBJ2-5; 7 bases map to TRBD2. CDR3 length: 14 residues. CDR1 and CDR2 (germline): SGHRS, YFSETQ. The ends lost 1 base at V and 2 bases at J; junction bases unmatched: 2.

The chain links TRBV2 to TRBJ2-5, with D possibly called TRBD1 or TRBD2 (5 bases each). V dropped 4 bases and J dropped 5 bases, with 14 bases sitting between them. Looked up from germline, CDR1 is SNHLY and CDR2 is FYNNEI. The CDR3 sequence is 14 residues long. The CDR3 region has the DNA TGTGCCAGCAGTGCCCGGGACCGGACGGAGACCCAGTACTTC. Its translation: CASSARDRTETQYF.

This clonotype has just a few counts. The gene calls are TRBV3-1 and TRBJ1-5, with TRBD1 as a possible D gene (6 bases). The CDR3 spans 15 residues. The ends were cut back, 6 bases at V and 2 bases at J, with 14 bases in the middle. The germline gives CDR1 LGHDT, CDR2 YNNKEL (reference sequence). The DNA for the CDR3 is TGTGCCAGCAGTCAGGGGTTAGGCGGCAATCAGCCCCAGCATTTT. This encodes CASSQGLGGNQPQHF.

This clonotype has at least ten counts. The chain couples TRBV27 to TRBJ2-4; 10 bases fit TRBD1. Germline V gene data show CDR1 as MNHEY and CDR2 as SMNVEV (reference sequence). CDR3 size: 14 residues. V was clipped by 4 bases and J by 13 bases; unmatched bases: 10. CDR3 amino acids: CASSSTGGASNQYF. The CDR3 coding sequence is TGTGCCAGCAGTTCGACAGGGGGCGCGTCTAACCAGTACTTC.

The genes are TRBV5-1 and TRBJ2-7, with 7 bases matching TRBD2. Losses at the gene ends were 2 bases for V and 2 bases for J; bases not matched to a gene: 7. The CDR3 loop spans 15 amino acids. Germline assignment: CDR1 SGHRS and CDR2 YFSETQ. CDR3 sequence: CASSLGAGSAYEQYF. In nucleotides, the CDR3 is TGCGCCAGCAGCTTAGGAGCGGGGTCAGCCTACGAGCAGTACTTC.

This chain joins TRBV20-1 and TRBJ2-7; D gene unclear. CDR1 is DFQATT, CDR2 SNEGSKA, per germline (reference sequence). This CDR3 is 15 amino acids long. V was pared by 0 bases and J by 0 bases, with 12 bases between. CDR3 residues: CSARDLSDPSYEQYF. The CDR3 DNA reads as TGCAGTGCTAGAGATCTATCCGACCCCTCCTACGAGCAGTACTTC.

This clonotype was seen a few times. V usage is TRBV9 and J usage is TRBJ2-5; 7 nucleotides align to TRBD1. CDR1 is SGDLS, CDR2 YYNGEE, per germline. CDR3 size: 14 residues. Trimming cost V 3 bases and J 1 base; bases outside gene matches: 3. The CDR3 DNA is TGTGCCAGCAGCGACCGGGACAGCCAAGAGACCCAGTACTTC. The encoded protein is CASSDRDSQETQYF.

At least ten counts were recorded for this clonotype. The chain links TRBV29-1 to TRBJ2-7; D ambiguous. The CDR3 extends over 12 amino acids. Germline values: CDR1 SQVTM, CDR2 ANQGSEA. V was shortened by 4 bases and J by 1 base, with 8 bases between the two germline ends. The CDR3 loop reads CSVADGSYEQYF. Written as DNA, the CDR3 is TGCAGCGTTGCTGACGGTTCCTACGAGCAGTACTTC.

The CDR3 DNA follows: TGTGCCACCAGCAGCGGGAGTGCAGATACGCAGTATTTT. Translating it yields CATSSGSADTQYF. The genes are TRBV15 and TRBJ2-3, with D perhaps matching TRBD2 (6 bases). The CDR3 has 13 residues. V was clipped by 3 bases and J by 4 bases, with 8 bases between them. In germline, CDR1 is LNHNV, CDR2 YYDKDF (reference sequence).

This clonotype was counted only a few times. This chain links TRBV20-1 with TRBJ2-1; weak D call: TRBD2 (6 bases). This CDR3 is built from 16 residues. Germline V gene data show CDR1 as DFQATT and CDR2 as SNEGSKA (reference sequence). The ends were cut back, 6 bases at V and 2 bases at J, with 20 bases in the middle. The CDR3 region has the DNA TGCAGTGCAAACGCCCCCGGGGGTGCTGCCTACAATGAGCAGTTCTTC. It codes for CSANAPGGAAYNEQFF.

This clonotype was picked up a small number of times. The gene calls are TRBV7-3 and TRBJ2-2; 8 bases map to TRBD2. With 4 bases clipped from V and 6 bases from J, the junction kept 7 bases outside the gene matches. The germline CDR1 and CDR2 sequences are SGHTA and FQGTGA. This CDR3 contains 15 residues. The CDR3 nucleotides are TGTGCCAGCAGCTCCGCGGGAGGTGGGGCCGGGGAGCTGTTTTTT. Its translation: CASSSAGGGAGELFF. Filled out from reference TRBV7-3 and TRBJ2-2, the complete variable domain reads GAGVSQTPSNKVTEKGKYVELRCDPISGHTALYWYRQSLGQGPEFLIYFQGTGAADDSGLPNDRFFAVRPEGSVSTLKIQRTERGDSAVYLCASSSAGGGAGELFFGEGSRLTVL.

A few counts support this clonotype. V usage is TRBV24-1 and J usage is TRBJ2-7, with 7 positions matching TRBD2. V was pared by 1 base and J by 3 bases, with 14 bases of the junction left unmatched. The CDR3 loop spans 18 amino acids. The germline CDR1 and CDR2 sequences are KGHDR and SFDVKD. CDR3 in amino acids: CATSDFIRTSDSRYEQYF. DNA for the CDR3: TGTGCCACCAGTGATTTCATCCGAACTAGCGACAGCCGCTACGAGCAGTACTTC.

This chain uses TRBV27 with TRBJ2-2, with TRBD2 as a possible D gene (6 bases). V was trimmed by 6 bases and J by 4 bases, leaving 15 bases between them. This CDR3 contains 15 residues. In germline, CDR1 is MNHEY, CDR2 SMNVEV (reference sequence). The CDR3 coding sequence is TGTGCCAGCAGCTCCGGGGGTAGATTCACCGGGGAGCTGTTTTTT. The encoded protein is CASSSGGRFTGELFF.

The chain carries TRBV13 and TRBJ2-1; weak D call: TRBD1 (5 bases). The CDR3 is 13 residues long. Germline assignment: CDR1 PRHDT and CDR2 FYEKMQ (reference sequence). V was trimmed by 0 bases and J by 10 bases, leaving 10 bases between them. The CDR3 region has the DNA TGTGCCAGCAGCTTAGGTTCCAGGGTGGAGCAGTTCTTC. It translates to CASSLGSRVEQFF.

This clonotype has a count of ten or more. This chain links TRBV15 with TRBJ2-5; D is perhaps TRBD1 (6 bases). This CDR3 contains 14 residues. Germline V gene lookup returns CDR1 LNHNV and CDR2 YYDKDF (reference sequence). V was pared by 4 bases and J by 2 bases, with 11 bases between. The CDR3 DNA follows: TGTGCCACCAGCAAAGACAGGTTTCAAGAGACCCAGTACTTC. Translation gives CATSKDRFQETQYF.

This clonotype occurred a few times. J is TRBJ1-1 and V is TRBV29-1; TRBD1 might be the D (6 bases). The CDR3 spans 13 residues. Germline values: CDR1 SQVTM, CDR2 ANQGSEA. Trimming pared 8 bases from V and 3 bases from J, leaving 16 bases between. The CDR3 nucleotides read TGCAGCTCCAAACAGGGTCCGTACACTGAAGCTTTCTTT. This codes for CSSKQGPYTEAFF.